These 21 T cell receptor beta chains originate from one sample sequenced in a study of T cells in localized non-small cell lung cancer. Some clones are missing from TCRdb's copy, which holds only in-frame ones; the method was immunoSEQ multiplex PCR. The sample lists about 36,000 clones; over 85% were seen once. The sequenced sample was peripheral blood, obtained before any cancer treatment. Source of these receptors: a female donor older than 55 with stage I lung adenocarcinoma.

The chain has TRBV11-2 and TRBJ2-3; tentatively, D is TRBD2 (7 bases). This CDR3 is built from 16 residues. The ends were cut back, 2 bases at V and 1 base at J, with 13 bases in the middle. The V gene's germline CDR1 is SGHAT and CDR2 FQNNGV. Here the CDR3 reads CASSLFGGAGTDTQYF. CDR3 in DNA: TGTGCCAGCAGCTTATTTGGGGGGGCAGGCACAGATACGCAGTATTTT.

This chain uses TRBV12-5 with TRBJ2-2, with 9 bases identical to TRBD1. Trimming removed 2 bases from V and 6 bases from J; junction bases left unmatched: 13. Germline CDR1 reads LGHNT; CDR2 reads FRNRAP. This CDR3 region has 18 residues. CDR3 region: CASGLIQTGTGISGELFF. The DNA for the CDR3 is TGTGCTAGTGGTTTGATCCAGACCGGGACAGGGATTTCCGGGGAGCTGTTTTTT.

As to this clone: This may be a read error: a much more frequent sequence differs by one nucleotide. The rearrangement uses TRBV25-1 and TRBJ1-2; TRBD1 matches 10 bases. Per germline, CDR1 MGHDK and CDR2 SYGVNS. Trimming removed 5 bases from V and 7 bases from J; junction bases left unmatched: 10. The CDR3 contains 15 residues. CDR3 nucleotides: TGTGCCAGCAGTACTCCGACAGGGGGCCGTACTGGCTACACCTTC. It encodes CASSTPTGGRTGYTF.

This chain uses TRBV5-6 with TRBJ1-2; D not certain. Trimming cost V 2 bases and J 6 bases, with 5 bases left between them. This CDR3 comprises 11 residues. The germline V gene has CDR1 SGHDT and CDR2 YYEEEE. The DNA for the CDR3 is TGTGCCAGCAGCTTAATGCATGGCTACACCTTC. Encoded protein: CASSLMHGYTF.

The chain couples TRBV10-2 to TRBJ1-5; 7 bases are a match to TRBD1. With V trimmed by 5 bases and J by 2 bases, 3 bases remained unmatched. Germline CDR1 is WSHSY and CDR2 is SAAADI. The CDR3 runs to 14 residues. As DNA, the CDR3 is TGCGCCAGCAGTTCGACAGGGCGCAATCAGCCCCAGCATTTT. Its translation: CASSSTGRNQPQHF.

The J gene is TRBJ1-2, the V gene TRBV5-6; TRBD1 matches at 10 bases. Unmatched junction bases numbered 6, after V lost 4 bases and J lost 3 bases. CDR3 length: 15 amino acids. The V gene's germline CDR1 is SGHDT and CDR2 YYEEEE. Written as DNA, the CDR3 is TGTGCCAGCAGCCGGACAGGGGGAAGTGACTATGGCTACACCTTC. Residues: CASSRTGGSDYGYTF.

The chain employs TRBV6-5 and TRBJ2-7; tentative D call: TRBD2 (7 bases). V was cut by 6 bases and J by 0 bases, with 15 bases left in between. The CDR3 runs to 15 residues. CDR1 is MNHEY and CDR2 is SVGAGI in the germline V gene. The CDR3 protein is CASSAPGGASYEQYF. Here the CDR3 DNA reads TGTGCCAGCAGCGCTCCGGGGGGCGCCTCCTACGAGCAGTACTTC.

The genes are TRBV6-6 and TRBJ2-2; D possibly uses TRBD1 or TRBD2 (5 bases each). V was clipped by 10 bases and J by 8 bases, with 17 bases between them. The CDR3 runs 13 residues. CDR1 is MNHNY, CDR2 SVGAGI, per germline (reference sequence). CDR3 loop: CATKRGERGELFF. The CDR3 bases are TGTGCCACCAAGAGGGGAGAACGTGGGGAGCTGTTTTTT.

The chain recombines TRBV7-9 with TRBJ1-5; D remains ambiguous. Deletions cut 4 bases from V and 3 bases from J, with 13 bases between. CDR1 is SEHNR, CDR2 FQNEAQ, per germline (reference sequence). The CDR3 is 15 amino acids. CDR3 sequence: CASSSSEAYNQPQHF. In DNA form, the CDR3 reads TGTGCCAGCAGCTCCTCGGAAGCGTACAATCAGCCCCAGCATTTT.

A remark on this clone: One end of the junction is discordant with germline, which a read error may explain. This rearrangement joins TRBV7-7 to TRBJ1-3, with 7 nucleotides matching TRBD1. CDR1 and CDR2 from the germline V gene are SSHAT and FNYEAQ (reference sequence). This CDR3 spans 16 amino acids. The CDR3 protein is CASSQGGREPGNTIYF. CDR3 in DNA: TGTGCTAGCAGCCAGGGGGGTAGGGAACCTGGAAACACCATATATTTT.

V gene TRBV5-1 combines with J gene TRBJ1-3; D not certain. Trimming pared 3 bases from V and 0 bases from J, leaving 10 bases between. CDR3 size: 15 residues. The germline V gene has CDR1 SGHRS and CDR2 YFSETQ. Here the CDR3 reads CASSYSGSSGNTIYF. In DNA, the CDR3 is TGCGCCAGCAGCTACAGTGGAAGCTCTGGAAACACCATATATTTT.

This clone was recorded only once. The chain couples TRBV7-9 to TRBJ1-5, with 8 bases lining up with TRBD1. After removal of 5 bases from V and 4 bases from J, the junction contained 4 bases not matched to a gene. CDR3 length equals 14 residues. Germline V gives CDR1 SEHNR, CDR2 FQNEAQ (reference sequence). The CDR3: CASSRGQENQPQHF. Written as DNA, the CDR3 is TGTGCCAGCAGCCGGGGACAGGAAAATCAGCCCCAGCATTTT. The whole variable domain, remainder taken from reference TRBV7-9 and TRBJ1-5, is DTGVSQNPRHKITKRGQNVTFRCDPISEHNRLYWYRQTLGQGPEFLTYFQNEAQLEKSRLLSDRFSAERPKGSFSTLEIQRTEQGDSAMYLCASSRGQENQPQHFGDGTRLSIL.

The chain carries TRBV7-6 and TRBJ1-1; 7 positions match TRBD1. The CDR3 length is 15 residues. Germline lookup yields CDR1 SGHVS and CDR2 FNYEAQ. The V gene end was trimmed by 6 bases and the J gene end by 8 bases; junction bases not matched to a gene: 15. Here the CDR3 reads CASSYDGDRQSEAFF. Written as DNA, the CDR3 is TGTGCCAGCAGTTATGATGGGGACAGACAGTCCGAAGCTTTCTTT.

The rearrangement uses TRBV5-4 and TRBJ1-2, with D unclear. The V end was cut by 0 bases, the J end by 3 bases, with 12 bases between. Per germline, CDR1 SGHNT and CDR2 YYREEE (reference sequence). This CDR3 has 15 residues. The CDR3 here is CASSLGLGFYYGYTF. The DNA of the CDR3 is TGTGCCAGCAGCTTGGGGCTCGGATTTTACTATGGCTACACCTTC.

This clone was counted once. The V call is TRBV5-4, the J call TRBJ1-5; TRBD1 matches at 8 bases. J gave up 5 bases and V 4 bases, and 5 bases lay outside the gene matches. This CDR3 is built from 14 residues. Per the germline V gene, CDR1 is SGHNT and CDR2 is YYREEE (reference sequence). The CDR3 is CASSKQGADQPQHF. For the CDR3, the DNA is TGTGCCAGCAGCAAGCAGGGGGCTGATCAGCCCCAGCATTTT.

This sequence joins TRBV7-9 and TRBJ1-1, with 9 bases lining up with TRBD1. Trimming removed 4 bases from V and 3 bases from J; junction bases left unmatched: 9. Germline V gene data show CDR1 as SEHNR and CDR2 as FQNEAQ (reference sequence). CDR3 length equals 16 residues. This CDR3 is CASSSHRGLGDTEAFF. In nucleotides, the CDR3 is TGTGCCAGCAGCTCTCACAGGGGGCTAGGGGACACTGAAGCTTTCTTT. Combining the CDR3 with reference TRBV7-9 and TRBJ1-1 gives the whole variable domain DTGVSQNPRHKITKRGQNVTFRCDPISEHNRLYWYRQTLGQGPEFLTYFQNEAQLEKSRLLSDRFSAERPKGSFSTLEIQRTEQGDSAMYLCASSSHRGLGDTEAFFGQGTRLTVV.

The J gene is TRBJ1-1, the V gene TRBV29-1; 7 bases line up with TRBD1. J was trimmed by 0 bases and V by 7 bases; bases with no gene match: 8. Looked up from germline, CDR1 is SQVTM and CDR2 is ANQGSEA. The CDR3 consists of 14 residues. CDR3 sequence reads: CSAWTGYMNTEAFF. The CDR3 region has the DNA TGCAGCGCATGGACAGGATATATGAACACTGAAGCTTTCTTT.

This clone came up once. The genes are TRBV27 and TRBJ2-2; TRBD1 matches at 7 bases. The CDR3 extends over 16 amino acids. The germline gives CDR1 MNHEY, CDR2 SMNVEV (reference sequence). V was clipped by 2 bases and J by 1 base; unmatched bases: 4. In DNA, the CDR3 is TGTGCCAGCAGTTTACAAGGGGGCCAGAACACCGGGGAGCTGTTTTTT. Its protein is CASSLQGGQNTGELFF.

V gene TRBV11-2 combines with J gene TRBJ2-1; possible D gene TRBD2, 5 bases. V lost 5 bases to trimming and J lost 8 bases, with 22 bases between them. This CDR3 has 16 amino acids. Germline loops: CDR1 SGHAT, CDR2 FQNNGV. The CDR3, as DNA: TGTGCCAGCAGCCCCGTCCGGGGTGAGAGGTTCTATGAGCAGTTCTTC. This encodes CASSPVRGERFYEQFF.

The chain has TRBV4-1 and TRBJ1-2; D is unclear. The CDR3 consists of 13 residues. Trimming removed 2 bases at V and 5 bases at J, with 9 bases between. Germline V gene data show CDR1 as MGHRA and CDR2 as YSYEKL. The CDR3 loop is CASSQNTLYGYTF. The DNA for the CDR3 is TGCGCCAGCAGCCAAAATACGCTTTATGGCTACACCTTC.

The chain combines TRBV11-2 with TRBJ1-4, with a tentative D call TRBD1 (5 bases). Germline V gene lookup returns CDR1 SGHAT and CDR2 FQNNGV. The CDR3 covers 15 residues. V lost 4 bases and J 3 bases, leaving 12 bases between the germline ends. CDR3 coding DNA: TGTGCCAGCAGCTCCCGGGGCGTCTCTAATGAAAAACTGTTTTTT. It encodes CASSSRGVSNEKLFF.